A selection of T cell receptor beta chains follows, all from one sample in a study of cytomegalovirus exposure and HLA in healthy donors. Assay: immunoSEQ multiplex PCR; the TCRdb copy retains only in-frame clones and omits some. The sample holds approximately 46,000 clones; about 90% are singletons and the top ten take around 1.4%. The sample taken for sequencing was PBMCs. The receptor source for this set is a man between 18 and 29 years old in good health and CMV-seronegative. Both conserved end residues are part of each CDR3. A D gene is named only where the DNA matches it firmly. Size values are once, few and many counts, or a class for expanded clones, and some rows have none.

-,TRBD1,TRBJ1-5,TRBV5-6,TGTGCCAGCAGCGGTGACAGGGGGAGCAATCAGCCCCAGCATTTT,CASSGDRGSNQPQHF
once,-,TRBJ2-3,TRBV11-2,TGTGCCAGCAGCTCGGCGTCGGGGACAGATACGCAGTATTTT,CASSSASGTDTQYF
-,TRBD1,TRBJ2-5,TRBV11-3,TGTGCCAGCAGCCCGGGGACAGCGCCCCAAGAGACCCAGTACTTC,CASSPGTAPQETQYF
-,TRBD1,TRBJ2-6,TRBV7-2,TGTGCCAGCAGCCGAACCGGGACAGCTAACTCTGGGGCCAACGTCCTGACTTTC,CASSRTGTANSGANVLTF
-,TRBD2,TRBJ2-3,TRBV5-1,TGCGCCAGCAGCTTGAGAGGGACTAGCAGAGATACGCAGTATTTT,CASSLRGTSRDTQYF
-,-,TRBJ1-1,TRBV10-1,TGCGCCAGCAGTGAGGCCAGGGAGGTGAACACTGAAGCTTTCTTT,CASSEAREVNTEAFF
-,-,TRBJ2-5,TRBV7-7,TGTGCCAGCAGCCCTTCACGGGGGGAGACCCAGTACTTC,CASSPSRGETQYF
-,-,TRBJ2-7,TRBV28,TGTGCCAGCAGCCCAGCTAGCCTCCGGAGCTACGAGCAGTACTTC,CASSPASLRSYEQYF
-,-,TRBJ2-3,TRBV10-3,TGTGCCATCAGTGAGAGGATTGGACACCGTACTAGCACAGATACGCAGTATTTT,CAISERIGHRTSTDTQYF
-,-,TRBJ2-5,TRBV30,TGTGCCTGGAGTGCGTGGGGGGATCGGGAGACCCAGTACTTC,CAWSAWGDRETQYF
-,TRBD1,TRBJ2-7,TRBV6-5,TGTGCCAGCAGTTCCGAGGGACAGGGGCCCTACGAGCAGTACTTC,CASSSEGQGPYEQYF
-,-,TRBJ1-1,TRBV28,TGTGCCAGCACCTCGCTCCGGGGCACTGAAGCTTTCTTT,CASTSLRGTEAFF
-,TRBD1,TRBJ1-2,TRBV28,TGTGCCAGCATGAAAGCCGGGACAGGGTATGGCTACACCTTC,CASMKAGTGYGYTF
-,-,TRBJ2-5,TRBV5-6,TGTGCCAGCAGCTTCCGTAGGAGTAGGGAGACCCAGTACTTC,CASSFRRSRETQYF